The table lists the clone carrying this T cell receptor beta chain with a few counts. These data come from a study of early T cells in non-severe SARS-CoV-2 infection. Attachment of unique molecular identifiers to individual cDNA molecules was performed. TCRdb re-analysed the 5' RACE reads in MiXCR, keeping a single row per CDR3 protein. The table has about 40,000 distinct CDR3 sequences, approximately 8% seen once. Germline CDR1 and CDR2: SGHNT and YENEEA. This CDR3 region has 13 residues. Trimming took 4 bases from V and 4 from J, leaving 8 bases between them. The rearrangement joins TRBV11-3 to TRBJ2-1; tentatively, D is TRBD1 (5 bases). This clonotype was obtained from an adult who was a healthcare worker with PCR-confirmed SARS-CoV-2 infection or an uninfected control (not recorded which). The sample in question was whole blood, obtained at baseline. For the CDR3, the DNA is TGTGCCAGCAGCTCGCAGGGTTACAATGAGCAGTTCTTC. Its translation is CASSSQGYNEQFF.